This T cell receptor (beta chain) was observed in a study of T cell changes during pregnancy in multiple sclerosis. V lost 6 bases to trimming and J lost 7 bases, with 10 bases between them. The CDR3 has 13 amino acids. This clone has a single count. Produced via immunoSEQ multiplex PCR; TCRdb's table is partial and in-frame only. This repertoire shows approximately 98,000 clones, 92% found once; its top ten account for around 2.1%. The chain recombines TRBV23-1 with TRBJ1-6; the D gene is possibly TRBD1 (6 bases). TRBV23-1 falls under the ORF class, with uncertain function. The sample here was peripheral blood, taken after pregnancy. The sequence came from a female donor in good health, enrolled as a control in a pregnancy study. The CDR3 DNA is TGCGCCAGCAGCCATACAGGGAATTCACCCCTCCACTTT. This gives the protein CASSHTGNSPLHF.